These 5 T cell receptor beta chains share one sample of origin, sequenced in a study of CD8 T cells in Susac syndrome. Random hexamers served to reverse transcribe about 0.5 to 1 ug RNA. TCRdb recomputed calls from the immunoSEQ multiplex PCR reads with MiXCR, one row per CDR3 protein. The table records around 130,000 distinct CDR3 sequences, roughly 80% of them present only once. The sequencing sample was made of CD8+ T cells from PBMCs. Source of these receptors: a human donor with multiple sclerosis.

This chain links TRBV20-1 with TRBJ2-7, with D possibly matching TRBD2 (7 bases). The CDR3 has 14 residues. Germline CDR1 and CDR2: DFQATT and SNEGSKA (reference sequence). V lost 2 bases and J 0 bases, leaving 11 bases between the germline ends. The CDR3 DNA sequence: TGCAGTGCTAGAAGGGGGGGACTCTCCTACGAGCAGTACTTC. It specifies CSARRGGLSYEQYF.

A single count supports this clonotype. V usage is TRBV13 and J usage is TRBJ2-1; 7 bases agree with TRBD1. CDR1 is PRHDT and CDR2 is FYEKMQ in the germline V gene (reference sequence). J gave up 3 bases and V 1 base, and 3 bases lay outside the gene matches. This CDR3 spans 15 amino acids. As DNA, the CDR3 is TGTGCCAGCAGCTTAGCGGGACAGAACTACAATGAGCAGTTCTTC. It translates to CASSLAGQNYNEQFF.

V gene TRBV25-1 combines with J gene TRBJ2-2; 9 nucleotides agree with TRBD2. CDR1 and CDR2 from the germline V gene are MGHDK and SYGVNS. Trimming took 6 bases from V and 7 from J; bases not matched to a gene: 3. This CDR3 comprises 13 residues. The CDR3 region has the DNA TGTGCCAGCAGCTTTAGCGGGAGCGGGGAGCTGTTTTTT. Translating gives CASSFSGSGELFF.

A remark on this clonotype: One end of the junction fails to match germline, which may point to a read error. The CDR3 sequence: CAGRAHEQFF. In DNA, the CDR3 is TGTGCCGGCAGGGCTCATGAGCAGTTCTTC. The chain employs TRBV6-1 and TRBJ2-1, with D tentatively TRBD1 (5 bases). Germline V lookup: CDR1 MNHNS, CDR2 SASEGT. This CDR3 has 10 amino acids.

The rearrangement joins TRBV4-1 to TRBJ2-3; D may correspond to TRBD1 or TRBD2 (5 bases each). This CDR3 is 15 amino acids long. V was shortened by 0 bases and J by 6 bases, with 13 bases between the two germline ends. Germline V gene data show CDR1 as MGHRA and CDR2 as YSYEKL. The CDR3 nucleotides read TGCGCCAGCAGCCAAGAGGGTACTTGGGGGGATACGCAGTATTTT. Residues: CASSQEGTWGDTQYF.